The clone carrying this T cell receptor beta chain is classed as large (0.1 to 1%). Antigen specificity is unknown. Different DNA sequences within this sample yield the same CDR3. This sample was included in a study of T cells in narcolepsy. Overall study: Enrolled donors included narcolepsy type 1 or type 2 patients and healthy controls. Study-level points and caveats: Blood of same and different patients, but not healthy controls, reportedly held recurring autoreactive clonotypes. Same-patient CSF and blood CD4+ T cell clonotypes included HCRT-specific and TRIB2-specific autoreactive ones.

Measured with immunoSEQ multiplex PCR; TCRdb has only the in-frame clones, and not every one. The table shows some 2,400 clones, with around a quarter occurring only once. Germline V gene data show CDR1 as SGHRS and CDR2 as YFSETQ. J lost 0 bases, V lost 4 bases, and 13 bases had no gene match. The CDR3 spans 18 residues. The sequenced sample was cultured CD4+ T cells from cerebrospinal fluid. The origin of this receptor is a human donor with narcolepsy. The genes are TRBV5-1 and TRBJ1-2; 9 nucleotides agree with TRBD1. The CDR3 DNA reads as TGCGCCAGCAGCCGGACCCCGGGACAGGGCGTTACTAACTATGGCTACACCTTC. This encodes CASSRTPGQGVTNYGYTF. Using reference TRBV5-1 and TRBJ1-2 for the parts outside the CDR3, the full variable domain is KAGVTQTPRYLIKTRGQQVTLSCSPISGHRSVSWYQQTPGQGLQFLFEYFSETQRNKGNFPGRFSGRQFSNSRSEMNVSTLELGDSALYLCASSRTPGQGVTNYGYTFGSGTRLTVV.